Listed below are T cell receptor beta chains from one sample, sequenced in a study of radiotherapy plus CTLA-4 blockade in lung cancer. Clones were sequenced by immunoSEQ multiplex PCR, and TCRdb holds only the in-frame ones, with some missing. The sample has about 45,000 clones; about 63% are singletons. Sequencing was performed on peripheral blood, taken from a patient treated with radiotherapy plus ipilimumab. The receptor set was obtained from a human donor with non-small cell lung cancer who had a partial response to radiotherapy plus ipilimumab. The CDR3 runs from the conserved cysteine through the conserved F or W. A D gene is named only where the DNA matches it firmly. Size is omitted from some rows. Given values are once, few, many or a class for expanded clones.

D	V	size	J	length	CDR3	DNA
TRBD1	TRBV29-1	once	TRBJ1-2	14	CSVNFAGTGLSYTF	TGCAGCGTTAACTTCGCCGGGACAGGACTAAGCTACACCTTC
-	TRBV19	-	TRBJ2-3	14	CASRDNRAADTQYF	TGTGCCAGTAGGGATAACAGGGCCGCAGATACGCAGTATTTT
-	TRBV27	-	TRBJ1-5	12	CASRGGNQPQHF	TGTGCCAGCAGAGGGGGAAATCAGCCCCAGCATTTT
-	TRBV5-7	-	TRBJ1-6	16	CASSSADSSYNSPLHF	TGTGCCAGCAGCTCAGCCGACAGCTCCTATAATTCACCCCTCCACTTT
-	TRBV30	-	TRBJ2-7	13	CAKDEGDSYEQYF	TGTGCCAAGGACGAGGGGGACTCCTACGAGCAGTACTTC
-	TRBV28	-	TRBJ1-1	14	CASTEGALNTEAFF	TGTGCCAGCACCGAGGGAGCCTTGAACACTGAAGCTTTCTTT
-	TRBV6-5	-	TRBJ2-3	13	CASRRASGDTQYF	TGTGCCAGCAGGAGGGCTTCTGGGGATACGCAGTATTTT
-	TRBV6-1	-	TRBJ1-5	14	CASSPSTKNQPQHF	TGTGCCAGCAGTCCCTCGACAAAGAATCAGCCCCAGCATTTT
-	TRBV7-3	once	TRBJ2-1	14	CASSPGLFYNEQFF	TGTGCCAGCAGCCCCGGACTATTCTACAATGAGCAGTTCTTC
TRBD1	TRBV27	few	TRBJ1-1	13	CASSRTGGTEAFF	TGTGCCAGCAGTCGGACAGGGGGGACTGAAGCTTTCTTT
-	TRBV7-8	many	TRBJ1-5	11	CASSNSGPQHF	TGTGCCAGCAGTAACAGCGGGCCCCAGCATTTT
-	TRBV23-1	-	TRBJ1-5	14	CASSQSRENQPQHF	TGCGCCAGCAGTCAATCGAGGGAGAATCAGCCCCAGCATTTT
TRBD2	TRBV5-6	-	TRBJ2-5	14	CASSWGLNQETQYF	TGTGCCAGCAGCTGGGGACTAAACCAAGAGACCCAGTACTTC
TRBD1	TRBV15	-	TRBJ2-2	19	CATSRDRRTGPRDTGELFF	TGTGCCACCAGCAGAGACCGGAGGACAGGCCCGAGGGACACCGGGGAGCTGTTTTTT
TRBD2	TRBV30	-	TRBJ2-3	16	CAWHPLLAGRSDTQYF	TGTGCCTGGCATCCCTTACTAGCGGGAAGGTCAGATACGCAGTATTTT
TRBD1	TRBV9	few	TRBJ2-7	13	CASSFGQGSEQYF	TGTGCCAGCAGCTTCGGACAGGGAAGCGAGCAGTACTTC
-	TRBV6-6	few	TRBJ1-6	12	CASSYSGGPLHF	TGTGCCAGCAGTTACTCGGGGGGGCCCCTCCACTTT
-	TRBV9	-	TRBJ1-1	15	CASSVDPGASVEAFF	TGTGCCAGCAGCGTAGACCCAGGGGCGTCGGTTGAAGCTTTCTTT
-	TRBV5-1	-	TRBJ1-1	14	CASSLLGMNTEAFF	TGCGCCAGCAGCTTGCTAGGTATGAACACTGAAGCTTTCTTT
-	TRBV7-9	few	TRBJ1-3	14	CASSFGSSGNTIYF	TGTGCCAGCAGCTTCGGTAGCTCTGGAAACACCATATATTTT
-	TRBV13	medium-sized	TRBJ2-7	13	CASSPGLSYEQYF	TGTGCCAGCAGCCCCGGACTCTCCTACGAGCAGTACTTC
TRBD1	TRBV29-1	few	TRBJ2-7	13	CSVEGGQVYEQYF	TGCAGCGTTGAAGGGGGACAGGTCTACGAGCAGTACTTC
TRBD1	TRBV7-6	-	TRBJ2-7	16	CASSPSTGQGISEQYF	TGTGCCAGCAGCCCCTCCACGGGACAGGGAATCTCCGAGCAGTACTTC
TRBD2	TRBV18	-	TRBJ2-5	16	CASSAGGAGGEETQYF	TGTGCCAGCTCCGCCGGGGGAGCGGGGGGAGAAGAGACCCAGTACTTC
-	TRBV7-2	few	TRBJ2-7	11	CASSLALEQYF	TGTGCCAGCAGCTTAGCACTGGAGCAGTACTTC
-	TRBV5-1	-	TRBJ2-5	15	CASSDGQIPQETQYF	TGCGCCAGCAGCGACGGACAGATACCCCAAGAGACCCAGTACTTC
TRBD2	TRBV9	-	TRBJ2-3	18	CASSPRGVLAGGPDTQYF	TGTGCCAGCAGCCCGCGGGGGGTACTAGCGGGGGGGCCAGATACGCAGTATTTT
-	TRBV10-3	-	TRBJ2-7	12	CAINQGGYEQYF	TGTGCCATCAACCAGGGGGGCTACGAGCAGTACTTC
TRBD1	TRBV19	many	TRBJ1-5	15	CASRTGQGRYQPQHF	TGTGCCAGTAGGACGGGACAGGGCCGGTATCAGCCCCAGCATTTT
-	TRBV11-1	few	TRBJ1-5	14	CASSRGGNNQPQHF	TGTGCCAGCAGCCGAGGGGGAAACAATCAGCCCCAGCATTTT
TRBD1	TRBV15	-	TRBJ1-2	14	CATSRDRQGGGYTF	TGTGCCACCAGCAGAGATCGTCAGGGGGGTGGCTACACCTTC
TRBD1	TRBV6-1	-	TRBJ1-1	14	CASSEQGVNTEAFF	TGTGCCAGCAGTGAGCAGGGGGTGAACACTGAAGCTTTCTTT
-	TRBV6-1	few	TRBJ2-1	13	CASSVGSLNEQFF	TGTGCCAGCAGTGTGGGCAGCCTTAATGAGCAGTTCTTC
-	TRBV2	-	TRBJ1-5	13	CASALRDDQPQHF	TGTGCCAGCGCATTACGGGATGATCAGCCCCAGCATTTT
TRBD2	TRBV5-1	-	TRBJ2-5	15	CASSSGGAIQETQYF	TGCGCCAGCAGCTCCGGGGGGGCCATCCAAGAGACCCAGTACTTC
TRBD2	TRBV29-1	-	TRBJ2-3	12	CSVQLAGDTQYF	TGCAGCGTACAACTAGCGGGAGATACGCAGTATTTT